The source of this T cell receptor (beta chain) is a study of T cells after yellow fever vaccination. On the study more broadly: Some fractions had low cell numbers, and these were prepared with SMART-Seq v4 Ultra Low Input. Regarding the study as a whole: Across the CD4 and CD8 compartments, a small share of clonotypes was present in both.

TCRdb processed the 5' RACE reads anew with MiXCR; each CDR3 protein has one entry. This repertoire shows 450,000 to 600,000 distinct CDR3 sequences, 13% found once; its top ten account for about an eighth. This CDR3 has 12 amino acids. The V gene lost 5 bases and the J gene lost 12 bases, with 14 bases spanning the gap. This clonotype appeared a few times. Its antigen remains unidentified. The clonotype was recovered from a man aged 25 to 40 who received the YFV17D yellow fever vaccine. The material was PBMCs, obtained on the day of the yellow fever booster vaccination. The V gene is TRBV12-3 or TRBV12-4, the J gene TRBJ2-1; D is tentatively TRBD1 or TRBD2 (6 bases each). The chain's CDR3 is CASSPDGGGQFF. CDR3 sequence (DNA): TGTGCCAGCAGTCCGGACGGGGGCGGGCAGTTCTTC.